The 5 T cell receptor beta chains below all came from one sample that was sequenced in a study of graft-versus-host responses after intestinal transplantation. Using immunoSEQ multiplex PCR, the repertoire was profiled, and TCRdb retains in-frame clones only, with some absent. This table holds approximately 9,800 clones, over 30% found once. Co-plated with approximately 200,000 CFSE-labeled responder cells were approximately 200,000 irradiated, violet-dye-labeled stimulator cells. Here the sequenced sample was alloreactive CD8+ T cells from a mixed lymphocyte reaction culture, taken before intestinal transplant. The sample's subset: CFSE-low proliferating T cells sorted from roughly six-day pre-transplant mixed lymphocyte reaction (GvH or HvG direction). These receptors came from a human patient who received an intestinal transplant.

This clone qualifies as medium-sized. This chain joins TRBV28 and TRBJ2-2; a weak D match, TRBD1 (6 bases). Trimming pared 2 bases from V and 6 bases from J, leaving 7 bases between. Germline-derived CDR1 and CDR2 are MDHEN and SYDVKM. The CDR3 covers 13 residues. The CDR3, as DNA: TGTGCCAGCAGTTTAGGACAGCCCGGGGAGCTGTTTTTT. It is translated as CASSLGQPGELFF.

J is TRBJ1-2 and V is TRBV19, with D maybe TRBD1 (5 bases). V was pared by 2 bases and J by 3 bases, with 7 bases between. In germline, CDR1 is LNHDA, CDR2 SQIVND (reference sequence). The CDR3 has 13 amino acids. CDR3 sequence: CASSILGDYGYTF. CDR3 coding DNA: TGTGCCAGTAGTATATTAGGGGACTATGGCTACACCTTC.

The CDR3 nucleotides are TGTGCCAGCAGTGAAGAGTGGAGACAGGGGGACGCTTTCTTT. It is translated as CASSEEWRQGDAFF. This chain links TRBV6-1 with TRBJ1-1; TRBD1 agrees at 9 bases. Germline-derived CDR1 and CDR2 are MNHNS and SASEGT. This CDR3 spans 14 amino acids. Trimming took 1 base from V and 11 from J; bases not matched to a gene: 8.

The V and J genes are TRBV2 and TRBJ1-5; TRBD1 matches at 8 bases. Germline assignment: CDR1 SNHLY and CDR2 FYNNEI. The CDR3 is 14 amino acids. J gave up 4 bases and V 10 bases, and 9 bases lay outside the gene matches. For the CDR3, the DNA is TGTGCCACCAAACGGACAGGGACGAATCAGCCCCAGCATTTT. This gives the protein CATKRTGTNQPQHF.

In DNA form, the CDR3 reads TGTGCCAGCAGCAGGAGCGGGAGGGGCACAGATACGCAGTATTTT. It specifies CASSRSGRGTDTQYF. V usage is TRBV9 and J usage is TRBJ2-3; TRBD2 agrees at 10 bases. Trimming took 4 bases from V and 1 from J; bases not matched to a gene: 3. The germline CDR1 and CDR2 sequences are SGDLS and YYNGEE. The CDR3 consists of 15 residues.